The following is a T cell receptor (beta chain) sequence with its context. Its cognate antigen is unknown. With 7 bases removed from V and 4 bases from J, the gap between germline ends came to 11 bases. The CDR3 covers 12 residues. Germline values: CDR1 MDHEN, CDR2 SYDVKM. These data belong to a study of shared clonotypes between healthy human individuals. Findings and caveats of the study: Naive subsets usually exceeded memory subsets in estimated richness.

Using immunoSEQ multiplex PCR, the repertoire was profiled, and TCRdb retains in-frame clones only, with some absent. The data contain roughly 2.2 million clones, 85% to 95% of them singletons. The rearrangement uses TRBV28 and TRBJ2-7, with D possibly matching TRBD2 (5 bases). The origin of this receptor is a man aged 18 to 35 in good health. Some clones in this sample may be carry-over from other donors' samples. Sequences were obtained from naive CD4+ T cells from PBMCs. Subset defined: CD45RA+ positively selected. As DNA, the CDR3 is TGTGCCAGCACCCTAGCCCCGTACGAGCAGTACTTC. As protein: CASTLAPYEQYF.